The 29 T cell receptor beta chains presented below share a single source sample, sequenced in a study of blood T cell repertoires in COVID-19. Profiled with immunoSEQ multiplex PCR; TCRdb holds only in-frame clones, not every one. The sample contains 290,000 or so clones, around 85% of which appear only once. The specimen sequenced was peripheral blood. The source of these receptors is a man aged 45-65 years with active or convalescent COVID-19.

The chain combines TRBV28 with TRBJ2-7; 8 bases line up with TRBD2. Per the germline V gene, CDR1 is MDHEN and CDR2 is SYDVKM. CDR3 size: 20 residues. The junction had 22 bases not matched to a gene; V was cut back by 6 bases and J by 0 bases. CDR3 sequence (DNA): TGTGCCAGCAGACAAAACTTATATAGCGGGACTACCAACCCCTCCTACGAGCAGTACTTC. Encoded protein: CASRQNLYSGTTNPSYEQYF.

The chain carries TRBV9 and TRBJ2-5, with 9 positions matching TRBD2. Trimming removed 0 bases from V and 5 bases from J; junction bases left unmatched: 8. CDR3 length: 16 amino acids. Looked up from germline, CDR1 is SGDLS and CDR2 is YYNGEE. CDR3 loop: CASSVERGRAGETQYF. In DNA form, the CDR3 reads TGTGCCAGCAGCGTAGAACGCGGGAGGGCCGGGGAGACCCAGTACTTC.

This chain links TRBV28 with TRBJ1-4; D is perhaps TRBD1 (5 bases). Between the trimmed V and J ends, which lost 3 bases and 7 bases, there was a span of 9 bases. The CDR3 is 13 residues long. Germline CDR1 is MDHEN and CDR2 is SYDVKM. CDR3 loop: CASSFPGVEKLFF. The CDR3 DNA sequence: TGTGCCAGCAGTTTTCCGGGGGTTGAAAAACTGTTTTTT.

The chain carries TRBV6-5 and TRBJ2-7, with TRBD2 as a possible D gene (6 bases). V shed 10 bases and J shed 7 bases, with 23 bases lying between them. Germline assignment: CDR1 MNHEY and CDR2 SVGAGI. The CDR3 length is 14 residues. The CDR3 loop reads CATKGSGGRGEQYF. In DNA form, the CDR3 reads TGTGCCACCAAGGGATCCGGGGGTCGTGGGGAGCAGTACTTC.

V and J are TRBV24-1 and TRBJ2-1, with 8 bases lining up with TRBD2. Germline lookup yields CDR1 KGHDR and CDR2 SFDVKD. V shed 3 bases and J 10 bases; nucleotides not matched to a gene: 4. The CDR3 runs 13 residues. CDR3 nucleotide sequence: TGTGCCACCAGTGATACTGCTAGCGGGGAGCAGTTCTTC. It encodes CATSDTASGEQFF.

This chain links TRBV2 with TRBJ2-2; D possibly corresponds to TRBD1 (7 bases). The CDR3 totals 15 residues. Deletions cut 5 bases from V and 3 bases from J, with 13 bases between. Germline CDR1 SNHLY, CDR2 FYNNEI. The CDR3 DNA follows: TGTGCCAGCAGTAAGGAGGGGGCGGACACCGGGGAGCTGTTTTTT. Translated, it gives CASSKEGADTGELFF. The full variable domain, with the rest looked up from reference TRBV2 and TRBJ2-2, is EPEVTQTPSHQVTQMGQEVILRCVPISNHLYFYWYRQILGQKVEFLVSFYNNEISEKSEIFDDQFSVERPDGSNFTLKIRSTKLEDSAMYFCASSKEGADTGELFFGEGSRLTVL.

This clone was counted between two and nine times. The CDR3 loop reads CASSLQTHAAEAFF. The DNA of the CDR3 is TGTGCCAGCAGCTTACAAACACACGCCGCTGAAGCTTTCTTT. This chain uses TRBV7-8 with TRBJ1-1; D uncertain. V shed 2 bases and J shed 6 bases, with 13 bases lying between them. From germline, CDR1 is SGHVS and CDR2 FQNEAQ. This CDR3 has 14 amino acids.

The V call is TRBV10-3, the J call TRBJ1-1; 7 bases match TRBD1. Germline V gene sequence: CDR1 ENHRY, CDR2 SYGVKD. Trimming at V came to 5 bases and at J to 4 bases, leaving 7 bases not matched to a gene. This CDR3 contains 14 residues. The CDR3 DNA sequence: TGTGCCATCAGTAACAGGGGAGAGGGCACTGAAGCTTTCTTT. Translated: CAISNRGEGTEAFF.

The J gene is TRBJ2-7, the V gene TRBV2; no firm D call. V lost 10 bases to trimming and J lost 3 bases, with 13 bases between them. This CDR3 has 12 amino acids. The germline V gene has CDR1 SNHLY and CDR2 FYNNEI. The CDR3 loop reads CATTEYGYEQYF. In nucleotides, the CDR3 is TGTGCCACAACAGAGTACGGCTACGAGCAGTACTTC.

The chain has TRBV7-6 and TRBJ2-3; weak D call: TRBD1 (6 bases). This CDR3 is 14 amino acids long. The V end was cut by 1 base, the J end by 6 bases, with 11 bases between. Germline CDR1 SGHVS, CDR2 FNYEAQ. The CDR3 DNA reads TGTGCCAGCAGCTTAGTGGGGGCCGGGGATACGCAGTATTTT. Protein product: CASSLVGAGDTQYF.

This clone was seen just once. CDR3 protein: CAISGQSGMSYEQYF. CDR3 nucleotide sequence: TGTGCCATCAGCGGGCAGAGCGGGATGTCCTACGAGCAGTACTTC. V is TRBV10-3 and J is TRBJ2-7, with TRBD2 identical over 7 bases. The CDR3 sequence is 15 residues long. The V and J ends lost 6 bases and 1 base, in that order; junction bases with no gene match: 9. In germline, CDR1 is ENHRY, CDR2 SYGVKD.

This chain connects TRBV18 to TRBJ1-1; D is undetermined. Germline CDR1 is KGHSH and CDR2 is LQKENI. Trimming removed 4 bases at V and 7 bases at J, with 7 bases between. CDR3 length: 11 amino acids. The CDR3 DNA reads TGTGCCAGCTCACAGACACGTGAAGCTTTCTTT. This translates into CASSQTREAFF.

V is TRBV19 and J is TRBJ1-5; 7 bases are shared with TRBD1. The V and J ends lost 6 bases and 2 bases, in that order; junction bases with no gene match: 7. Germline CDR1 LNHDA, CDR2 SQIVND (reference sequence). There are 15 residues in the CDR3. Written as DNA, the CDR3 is TGTGCCAGTAGCGCAACAGGGGTCGGCAATCAGCCCCAGCATTTT. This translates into CASSATGVGNQPQHF. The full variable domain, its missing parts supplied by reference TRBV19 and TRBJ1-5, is DGGITQSPKYLFRKEGQNVTLSCEQNLNHDAMYWYRQDPGQGLRLIYYSQIVNDFQKGDIAEGYSVSREKKESFPLTVTSAQKNPTAFYLCASSATGVGNQPQHFGDGTRLSIL.

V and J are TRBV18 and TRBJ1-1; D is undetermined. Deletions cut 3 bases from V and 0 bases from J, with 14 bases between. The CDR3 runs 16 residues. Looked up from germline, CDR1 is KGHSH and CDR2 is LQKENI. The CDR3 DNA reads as TGTGCCAGCTCACCCTCAACTCAACAGATGAACACTGAAGCTTTCTTT. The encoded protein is CASSPSTQQMNTEAFF.

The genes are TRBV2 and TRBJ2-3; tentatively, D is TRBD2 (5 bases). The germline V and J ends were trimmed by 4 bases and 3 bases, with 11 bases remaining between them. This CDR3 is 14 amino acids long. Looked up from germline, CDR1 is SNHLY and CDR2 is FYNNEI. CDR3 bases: TGTGCCAGCAGTGGGGCTAGCAGGACAGATACGCAGTATTTT. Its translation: CASSGASRTDTQYF.

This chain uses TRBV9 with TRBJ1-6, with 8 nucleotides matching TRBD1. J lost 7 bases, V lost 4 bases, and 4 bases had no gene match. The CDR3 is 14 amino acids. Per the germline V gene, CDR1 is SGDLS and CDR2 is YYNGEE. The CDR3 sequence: CASSPRQGNSPLHF. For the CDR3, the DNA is TGTGCCAGCAGCCCCCGACAGGGGAATTCACCCCTCCACTTT.

CDR3 nucleotide sequence: TGTGCCAGCAGTGGAGAGACAGGGTTGACAGATACGCAGTATTTT. Protein sequence: CASSGETGLTDTQYF. This chain connects TRBV2 to TRBJ2-3; TRBD1 agrees at 7 bases. The CDR3 is made up of 15 amino acids. Germline lookup yields CDR1 SNHLY and CDR2 FYNNEI. With 4 bases clipped from V and 3 bases from J, the junction kept 7 bases outside the gene matches.

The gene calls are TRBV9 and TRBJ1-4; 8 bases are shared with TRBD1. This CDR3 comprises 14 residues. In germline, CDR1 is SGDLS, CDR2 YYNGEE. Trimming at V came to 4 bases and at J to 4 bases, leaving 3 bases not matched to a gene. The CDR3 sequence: CASSLTGGNEKLFF. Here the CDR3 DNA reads TGTGCCAGCAGCTTAACAGGGGGTAATGAAAAACTGTTTTTT.

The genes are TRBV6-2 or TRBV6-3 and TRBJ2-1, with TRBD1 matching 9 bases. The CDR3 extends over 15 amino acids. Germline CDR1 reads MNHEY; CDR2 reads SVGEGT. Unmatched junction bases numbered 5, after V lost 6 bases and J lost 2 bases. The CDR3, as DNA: TGTGCCAGCAGCACCGGGACAGGGCCCTACAATGAGCAGTTCTTC. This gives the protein CASSTGTGPYNEQFF.

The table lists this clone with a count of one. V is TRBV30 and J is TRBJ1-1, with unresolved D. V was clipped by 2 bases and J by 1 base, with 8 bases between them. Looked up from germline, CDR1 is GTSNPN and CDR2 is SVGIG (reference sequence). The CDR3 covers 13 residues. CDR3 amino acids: CAWSYEWNTEAFF. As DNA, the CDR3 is TGTGCCTGGAGTTACGAGTGGAACACTGAAGCTTTCTTT.

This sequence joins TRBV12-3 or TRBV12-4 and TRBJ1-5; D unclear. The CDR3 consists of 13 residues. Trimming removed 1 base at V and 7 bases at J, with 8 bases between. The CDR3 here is CASSLDRGQPQHF. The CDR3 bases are TGTGCCAGCAGTTTAGATAGAGGCCAGCCCCAGCATTTT.

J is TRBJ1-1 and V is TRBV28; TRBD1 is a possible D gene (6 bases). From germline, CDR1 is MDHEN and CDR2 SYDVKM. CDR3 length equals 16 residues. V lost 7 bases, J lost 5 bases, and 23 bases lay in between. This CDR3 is CASIGGVVLWGTEAFF. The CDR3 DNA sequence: TGTGCCAGCATAGGGGGTGTCGTATTATGGGGAACTGAAGCTTTCTTT. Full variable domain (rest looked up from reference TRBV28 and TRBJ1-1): DVKVTQSSRYLVKRTGEKVFLECVQDMDHENMFWYRQDPGLGLRLIYFSYDVKMKEKGDIPEGYSVSREKKERFSLILESASTNQTSMYLCASIGGVVLWGTEAFFGQGTRLTVV.

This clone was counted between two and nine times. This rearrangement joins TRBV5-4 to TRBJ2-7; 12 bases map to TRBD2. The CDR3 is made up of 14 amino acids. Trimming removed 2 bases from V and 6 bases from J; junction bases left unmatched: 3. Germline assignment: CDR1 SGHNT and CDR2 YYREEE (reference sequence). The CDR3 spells CASSFRLAGAEQYF. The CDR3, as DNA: TGTGCCAGCAGCTTCAGACTAGCGGGAGCCGAGCAGTACTTC.

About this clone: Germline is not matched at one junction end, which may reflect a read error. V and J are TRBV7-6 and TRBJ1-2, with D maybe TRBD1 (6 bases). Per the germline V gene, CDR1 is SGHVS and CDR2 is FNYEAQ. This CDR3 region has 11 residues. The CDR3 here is CASSLGINRVF. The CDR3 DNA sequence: TGTGCCAGCAGCTTAGGTATCAACAGGGTCTTC.

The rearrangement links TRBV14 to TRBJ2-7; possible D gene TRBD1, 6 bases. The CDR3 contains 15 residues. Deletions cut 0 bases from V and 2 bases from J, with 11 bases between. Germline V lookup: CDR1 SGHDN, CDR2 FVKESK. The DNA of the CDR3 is TGTGCCAGCAGCCAAGAGGTGGGGGCAACCTACGAGCAGTACTTC. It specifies CASSQEVGATYEQYF.

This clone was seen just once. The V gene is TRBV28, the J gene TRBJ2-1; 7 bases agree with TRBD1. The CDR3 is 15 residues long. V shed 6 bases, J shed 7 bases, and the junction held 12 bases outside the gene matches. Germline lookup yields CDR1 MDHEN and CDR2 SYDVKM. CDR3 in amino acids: CASSWTGARLNEQFF. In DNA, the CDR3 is TGTGCCAGCAGCTGGACAGGCGCACGTCTGAATGAGCAGTTCTTC.

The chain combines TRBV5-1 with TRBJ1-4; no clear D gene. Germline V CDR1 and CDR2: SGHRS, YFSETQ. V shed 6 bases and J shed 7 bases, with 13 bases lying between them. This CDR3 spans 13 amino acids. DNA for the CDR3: TGCGCCAGCACTGTTTCGGGGATTGAAAAACTGTTTTTT. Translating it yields CASTVSGIEKLFF.

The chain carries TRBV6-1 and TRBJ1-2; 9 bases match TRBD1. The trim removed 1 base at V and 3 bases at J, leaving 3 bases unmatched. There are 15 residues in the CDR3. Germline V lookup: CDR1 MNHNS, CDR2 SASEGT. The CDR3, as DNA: TGTGCCAGCAGTGAAGGGGGGGACAGGGACTATGGCTACACCTTC. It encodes CASSEGGDRDYGYTF.

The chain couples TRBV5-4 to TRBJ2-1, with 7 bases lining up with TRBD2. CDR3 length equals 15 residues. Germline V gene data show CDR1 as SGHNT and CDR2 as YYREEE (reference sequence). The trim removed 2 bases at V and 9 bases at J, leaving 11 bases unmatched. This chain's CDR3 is CASSFGGGLEREQFF. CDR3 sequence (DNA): TGTGCCAGCAGCTTTGGGGGAGGGTTGGAACGTGAGCAGTTCTTC. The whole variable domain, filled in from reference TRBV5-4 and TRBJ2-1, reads ETGVTQSPTHLIKTRGQQVTLRCSSQSGHNTVSWYQQALGQGPQFIFQYYREEENGRGNFPPRFSGLQFPNYSSELNVNALELDDSALYLCASSFGGGLEREQFFGPGTRLTVL.